A selection of T cell receptor beta chains follows, all from one sample in a study of cytomegalovirus exposure and HLA in healthy donors. Produced via immunoSEQ multiplex PCR; TCRdb's table is partial and in-frame only. The repertoire holds 97,000 or so clones, with 70% to 90% as singletons. The sample comprised PBMCs. The receptors were sampled from a man in his forties in good health and CMV-seronegative. Each CDR3 is given with its conserved first and last residue. A D gene is named only where the DNA matches it firmly. Rows may omit the clone size; those that give it use once, few, many or a size class.

. | once | TRBJ1-2 | TRBV7-2 | CASSLVVAGVTDYGYTF | TGTGCCAGCAGCTTAGTCGTCGCGGGGGTGACGGACTATGGCTACACCTTC
TRBD1 | few | TRBJ1-5 | TRBV2 | CASAGTALYQHF | TGTGCCAGCGCAGGGACAGCCCTTTACCAGCATTTT
TRBD2 | . | TRBJ2-5 | TRBV7-7 | CASSQYKSSTGTSVVAETQYF | TGTGCTAGCAGCCAGTATAAATCTTCTACCGGGACTAGCGTGGTGGCGGAGACCCAGTACTTC
. | . | TRBJ1-1 | TRBV2 | CASTLRNTEAFF | TGTGCCAGCACCCTCAGAAACACTGAAGCTTTCTTT
. | . | TRBJ2-3 | TRBV2 | CASSESRDSF | TGTGCCAGCAGTGAGAGTAGGGACTCTTTT
TRBD1 | once | TRBJ1-4 | TRBV2 | CASSVSGTGPEKLFF | TGTGCCAGCAGTGTGTCCGGGACAGGCCCTGAAAAACTGTTTTTT
TRBD2 | . | TRBJ2-5 | TRBV9 | CASSGGGTQGETQYF | TGTGCCAGCAGCGGGGGGGGGACCCAAGGAGAGACCCAGTACTTC
. | . | TRBJ1-5 | TRBV30 | CAWSGQNNQPQHF | TGTGCCTGGAGTGGACAAAACAATCAGCCCCAGCATTTT
. | few | TRBJ2-7 | TRBV25-1 | CASSDGTFFHEQYF | TGTGCCAGCAGTGATGGGACATTTTTCCACGAGCAGTACTTC
TRBD2 | . | TRBJ2-5 | TRBV18 | CASSPGFGTSGQETQYF | TGTGCCAGCTCACCAGGGTTCGGGACTAGCGGGCAAGAGACCCAGTACTTC
. | . | TRBJ1-5 | TRBV25-1 | CASSEDSLSNQPQHF | TGTGCCAGCAGTGAGGACAGCCTTAGCAATCAGCCCCAGCATTTT
TRBD2 | . | TRBJ2-1 | TRBV13 | CASSLDSGGANEQFF | TGTGCCAGCAGCTTAGATAGCGGGGGGGCGAATGAGCAGTTCTTC
TRBD1 | . | TRBJ2-7 | TRBV18 | CASSPPIGTGGEQYF | TGTGCCAGCTCACCACCGATCGGGACAGGGGGCGAGCAGTACTTC
TRBD1 | . | TRBJ1-2 | TRBV7-6 | CASSPWDRGGYTF | TGTGCCAGCAGCCCCTGGGACAGAGGGGGCTACACCTTC
TRBD1 | . | TRBJ2-7 | TRBV2 | CASRTGTAAYEQYF | TGTGCCAGCAGAACCGGGACAGCAGCTTACGAGCAGTACTTC
TRBD1 | . | TRBJ2-2 | TRBV29-1 | CSALGQGDTGELFF | TGCAGCGCCCTTGGACAGGGCGACACCGGGGAGCTGTTTTTT
. | . | TRBJ1-6 | TRBV19 | CASSIPTGGSPLHF | TGTGCCAGTAGTATCCCAACGGGGGGGTCACCCCTCCACTTT
TRBD2 | . | TRBJ2-1 | TRBV7-9 | CASSSPRGLAGGPYNEQFF | TGTGCCAGCAGCTCGCCGCGGGGACTAGCGGGGGGGCCCTACAATGAGCAGTTCTTC
TRBD1 | . | TRBJ1-6 | TRBV18 | CASSPRGTGRSNSPLHF | TGTGCCAGCTCACCACGCGGGACAGGGCGATCGAATTCACCCCTCCACTTT
TRBD1 | . | TRBJ2-7 | TRBV7-8 | CASIRTGGVEQYF | TGTGCCAGCATTAGGACAGGGGGCGTCGAGCAGTACTTC
. | once | TRBJ1-1 | TRBV7-3 | CASSSGGAVLF | TGTGCCAGCAGCTCCGGCGGGGCGGTTCTCTTT
. | . | TRBJ2-2 | TRBV9 | CASSVSDGELFF | TGTGCCAGCAGCGTATCAGACGGGGAGCTGTTTTTT
TRBD1 | . | TRBJ2-7 | TRBV30 | CAWSAGTGPSYEQYF | TGTGCCTGGAGTGCGGGGACAGGGCCCTCCTACGAGCAGTACTTC
. | few | TRBJ2-5 | TRBV2 | CASSEALQGANRETQYF | TGTGCCAGCAGTGAAGCGCTTCAGGGCGCAAACAGGGAGACCCAGTACTTC
TRBD2 | once | TRBJ2-1 | TRBV5-6 | CASSLGLAVNEQFF | TGTGCCAGCAGCTTGGGACTAGCGGTCAATGAGCAGTTCTTC
. | . | TRBJ2-1 | TRBV12-5 | CASGLQDEQFF | TGTGCTAGTGGTTTGCAGGATGAGCAGTTCTTC
. | . | TRBJ2-7 | TRBV27 | CASSGTGGVIYEQYF | TGTGCCAGCAGTGGAACAGGGGGGGTGATCTACGAGCAGTACTTC
. | once | TRBJ2-5 | TRBV7-3 | CASSPTRGETQYF | TGTGCCAGCAGCCCGACCAGGGGAGAGACCCAGTACTTC
. | . | TRBJ2-1 | TRBV11-2 | CASSLVGRRSYNEQFF | TGTGCCAGCAGCTTAGTTGGGAGGCGCTCCTACAATGAGCAGTTCTTC
. | . | TRBJ1-1 | TRBV7-9 | CASSSQENTEAFF | TGTGCCAGCAGCTCCCAGGAGAACACTGAAGCTTTCTTT
TRBD1 | . | TRBJ1-1 | TRBV9 | CASSEIGTGAEAFF | TGTGCCAGCAGCGAGATCGGGACAGGGGCTGAAGCTTTCTTT
. | few | TRBJ1-2 | TRBV11-2 | CASSADDQTQGDYGYTF | TGTGCCAGCAGCGCGGACGACCAGACGCAGGGTGACTATGGCTACACCTTC
TRBD1 | . | TRBJ1-1 | TRBV11-2 | CASSLGRQGLNTEAFF | TGTGCCAGCAGCTTAGGTAGACAGGGGTTGAACACTGAAGCTTTCTTT